This TCR beta chain was sequenced during a study of neoadjuvant anti-PD-1 for oral cavity cancer. Study-wide background: Patients mostly received three to four biweekly nivolumab doses at 3 mg/kg before surgery.

This clone appeared once. After removal of 0 bases from V and 5 bases from J, the junction contained 6 bases not matched to a gene. Germline values: CDR1 SGHTS, CDR2 YDEGEE. The CDR3 spans 15 residues. Time point given: after neoadjuvant nivolumab, at surgical resection. Patients had newly diagnosed, untreated stage II-IVA oral cavity squamous cell carcinoma. This table comes from immunoSEQ multiplex PCR, and its TCRdb copy is limited to in-frame clones, with some not included. The profile shows about 42,000 clones, 75% to 80% of them singletons. The TCR comes from a person between 40 and 79 years old with oral cavity squamous cell carcinoma. Here the sequenced sample was PBMCs, taken after nivolumab (anti-PD-1) treatment. The chain joins TRBV5-8 to TRBJ2-3; the match to TRBD1 covers 7 bases. This chain's CDR3 is CASSLEGALGDTQYF. The CDR3 DNA follows: TGTGCCAGCAGCTTGGAGGGGGCGCTAGGAGATACGCAGTATTTT.